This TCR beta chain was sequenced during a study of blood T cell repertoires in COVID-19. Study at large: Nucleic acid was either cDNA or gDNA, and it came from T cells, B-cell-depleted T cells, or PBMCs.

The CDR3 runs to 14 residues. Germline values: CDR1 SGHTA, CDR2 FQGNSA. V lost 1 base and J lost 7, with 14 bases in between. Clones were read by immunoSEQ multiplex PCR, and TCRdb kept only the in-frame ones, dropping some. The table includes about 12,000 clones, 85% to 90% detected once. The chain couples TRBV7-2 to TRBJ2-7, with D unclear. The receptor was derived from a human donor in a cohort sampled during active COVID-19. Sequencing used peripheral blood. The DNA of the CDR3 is TGTGCCAGCAGCTTAGGGGCGACGGTCTTGGAGCAGTACTTC. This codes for CASSLGATVLEQYF.